The 9 T cell receptor beta chains given below trace back to one sample, sequenced in a study of cytomegalovirus exposure and HLA in healthy donors. With 60 Vbeta and 13 Jbeta primers, the PCR was carried out. TCRdb's table, derived via immunoSEQ multiplex PCR, lists solely in-frame clones and lacks some. The sample has around 150,000 clones, 65% to 85% seen once; the top ten hold about 4.3%. The sample was PBMCs. The receptors shown here come from a woman aged 40 to 50 in good health and CMV-seropositive.

V and J are TRBV5-1 and TRBJ2-7; D may be TRBD1 (5 bases). V dropped 0 bases and J dropped 0 bases, with 25 bases sitting between them. The CDR3 covers 20 residues. Germline values: CDR1 SGHRS, CDR2 YFSETQ. This chain's CDR3 is CASSLDPPRISLGHSYEQYF. The DNA of the CDR3 is TGCGCCAGCAGCTTGGACCCCCCCAGGATATCCCTCGGACACTCCTACGAGCAGTACTTC.

V gene TRBV7-9 combines with J gene TRBJ2-2; D not certain. The CDR3 contains 15 residues. Germline V lookup: CDR1 SEHNR, CDR2 FQNEAQ (reference sequence). The V and J ends lost 3 bases and 0 bases respectively, with 8 bases between them. CDR3 sequence (DNA): TGTGCCAGCAGCTTCGGCGGAACGAACACCGGGGAGCTGTTTTTT. Translating gives CASSFGGTNTGELFF.

J is TRBJ2-1 and V is TRBV10-1; tentatively, D is TRBD2 (6 bases). Germline V lookup: CDR1 WNHNN, CDR2 SYGVQD (reference sequence). This CDR3 is 15 amino acids long. V was cut by 2 bases and J by 5 bases, with 13 bases left in between. CDR3 amino acids: CASSERGLLNNEQFF. The CDR3 nucleotides read TGCGCCAGCAGTGAGAGGGGACTGCTAAACAATGAGCAGTTCTTC.

The chain links TRBV6-5 to TRBJ2-3, with a weak D call TRBD1 (5 bases). V gave up 7 bases and J gave up 7 bases, with 12 bases separating them. CDR1 and CDR2 (germline): MNHEY, SVGAGI. This CDR3 spans 12 amino acids. This CDR3 is CASISSGNTQYF. The CDR3 coding sequence is TGTGCCAGCATCTCATCAGGGAATACGCAGTATTTT.

The gene calls are TRBV5-1 and TRBJ2-3; 7 nucleotides match TRBD1. The CDR3 consists of 14 residues. Per the germline V gene, CDR1 is SGHRS and CDR2 is YFSETQ. Unmatched junction bases numbered 2, after V lost 3 bases and J lost 1 base. This chain's CDR3 is CASSYGQGTDTQYF. The CDR3 nucleotides read TGCGCCAGCAGCTACGGACAGGGCACAGATACGCAGTATTTT. The full variable domain, with the rest looked up from reference TRBV5-1 and TRBJ2-3, is KAGVTQTPRYLIKTRGQQVTLSCSPISGHRSVSWYQQTPGQGLQFLFEYFSETQRNKGNFPGRFSGRQFSNSRSEMNVSTLELGDSALYLCASSYGQGTDTQYFGPGTRLTVL.

This clone was seen only a few times. The rearrangement uses TRBV5-4 and TRBJ2-5; 15 nucleotides agree with TRBD2. The CDR3 runs 15 residues. Trimming removed 4 bases from V and 4 bases from J; junction bases left unmatched: 2. The germline V gene encodes CDR1 SGHNT and CDR2 YYREEE (reference sequence). The CDR3 DNA reads TGTGCCAGCAGCCCGGGACTAGCGGGAGGAGAGACCCAGTACTTC. Translating gives CASSPGLAGGETQYF. The complete variable domain, with remaining parts taken from reference TRBV5-4 and TRBJ2-5, reads ETGVTQSPTHLIKTRGQQVTLRCSSQSGHNTVSWYQQALGQGPQFIFQYYREEENGRGNFPPRFSGLQFPNYSSELNVNALELDDSALYLCASSPGLAGGETQYFGPGTRLLVL.

This clone was seen a single time. This chain uses TRBV19 with TRBJ1-1; 7 bases agree with TRBD1. This CDR3 comprises 13 residues. CDR1 and CDR2 from the germline V gene are LNHDA and SQIVND (reference sequence). Trimming cost V 4 bases and J 3 bases; bases outside gene matches: 2. CDR3 residues: CASSTGGDTEAFF. The CDR3 DNA reads TGTGCCAGTAGTACAGGGGGAGACACTGAAGCTTTCTTT.

The V call is TRBV28, the J call TRBJ2-5; tentatively, D is TRBD2 (6 bases). The better agreement between TRBJ2-7 and the DNA end casts doubt on the J call. CDR3 length: 15 amino acids. The germline V gene has CDR1 MDHEN and CDR2 SYDVKM. The CDR3 sequence: CASRLVAGNYYEQYF. The CDR3 bases are TGTGCCAGCAGACTTGTGGCGGGAAATTACTACGAGCAGTACTTC.

The rearrangement uses TRBV14 and TRBJ2-5; 7 bases fit TRBD1. V gave up 4 bases and J gave up 4 bases; unmatched junction bases: 6. The V gene's germline CDR1 is SGHDN and CDR2 FVKESK. The CDR3 covers 14 residues. DNA for the CDR3: TGTGCCAGCAGCCTACGACAGGGCCGAGAGACCCAGTACTTC. It specifies CASSLRQGRETQYF.